The next 20 T cell receptor beta chains were all read from a single sample in a study of human T cells and chemical hapten exposure. Time point of the sample: pre-sensitization, week 0. The treatment denotes: therapeutic diphenylcyclopropenone sensitization with weekly scalp DPC. Extraction of total RNA was performed on unfractionated whole blood. Using its own MiXCR run on the RACE reads, TCRdb lists one record per CDR3 protein. The sample lists roughly 36,000 distinct CDR3 sequences, over 9% occurring once. Material: whole blood, obtained in connection with sensitization to the hapten diphenylcyclopropenone (DPC). The receptors were gathered from a middle-aged man with alopecia areata. Some clones in this sample may be carry-over from other donors' samples.

This clonotype was seen repeatedly, ten times or more. The chain joins TRBV5-1 to TRBJ2-3, with TRBD2 identical over 8 bases. Trimming at V came to 0 bases and at J to 14 bases, leaving 8 bases not matched to a gene. This CDR3 comprises 13 residues. CDR1 is SGHRS and CDR2 is YFSETQ in the germline V gene. The CDR3 is CASSLGEHGTRYF. The CDR3 DNA is TGCGCCAGCAGCTTGGGAGAACACGGGACTAGGTATTTT.

V gene TRBV5-4 combines with J gene TRBJ2-1; D might be TRBD2 (6 bases). This CDR3 spans 14 amino acids. Trimming took 4 bases from V and 4 from J, leaving 12 bases between them. CDR1 is SGHNT and CDR2 is YYREEE in the germline V gene (reference sequence). CDR3 loop: CASSNPGAYNEQFF. The CDR3 DNA follows: TGTGCCAGCAGCAATCCGGGAGCATACAATGAGCAGTTCTTC.

This clonotype was seen at least ten times. The chain is built from TRBV11-2 and TRBJ2-7, with 11 bases that match TRBD1. V trimming: 5 bases; J trimming: 0 bases; junction bases outside the gene matches: 9. The CDR3 length is 17 residues. CDR1 is SGHAT and CDR2 is FQNNGV in the germline V gene. The CDR3 sequence is CASSGDRGTGSSYEQYF. DNA for the CDR3: TGTGCCAGCAGCGGGGACAGGGGGACAGGATCCTCCTACGAGCAGTACTTC.

This clonotype was seen more than once but under ten times. The rearrangement uses TRBV4-3 and TRBJ2-1; the D is unclear. The CDR3 is made up of 16 amino acids. With 0 bases removed from V and 0 bases from J, the gap between germline ends came to 9 bases. The germline CDR1 and CDR2 sequences are LGHNA and YSLEER. The CDR3 region is CASSQEILSSYNEQFF. The CDR3 DNA is TGCGCCAGCAGCCAAGAAATACTTAGCTCCTACAATGAGCAGTTCTTC.

The rearrangement uses TRBV30 and TRBJ2-2; the D gene is possibly TRBD2 (6 bases). This CDR3 is 13 amino acids long. Germline loops: CDR1 GTSNPN, CDR2 SVGIG (reference sequence). The CDR3 reads CATGTHLTGELFF. CDR3 in DNA: TGTGCGACCGGGACTCACCTCACCGGGGAGCTGTTTTTT. The whole variable domain, filled in from reference TRBV30 and TRBJ2-2, reads SQTIHQWPATLVQPVGSPLSLECTVEGTSNPNLYWYRQAAGRGLQLLFYSVGIGQISSEVPQNLSASRPQDRQFILSSKKLLLSDSGFYLCATGTHLTGELFFGEGSRLTVL.

Points on this clonotype: One end of the junction fails to match germline, which may point to a read error. CDR3 sequence: CVSSSTGQGGTQYF. The CDR3 coding sequence is TGTGTCAGCAGTTCAACGGGACAGGGAGGTACGCAGTATTTT. The chain links TRBV28 to TRBJ2-3, with 9 bases fitting TRBD1. The CDR3 has 14 residues. CDR1 and CDR2 (germline): MDHEN, SYDVKM.

This clonotype turned up a few times. The chain recombines TRBV28 with TRBJ1-1; TRBD1 is a possible D gene (5 bases). The CDR3 has 14 amino acids. Trimming cost V 2 bases and J 4 bases, with 11 bases left between them. Germline V gene lookup returns CDR1 MDHEN and CDR2 SYDVKM. CDR3 coding DNA: TGTGCCAGCAGTTTAGGAGGGGCGCCCACTGAAGCTTTCTTT. It codes for CASSLGGAPTEAFF.

This clonotype was counted many times. The gene calls are TRBV20-1 and TRBJ2-1; 9 positions agree with TRBD2. CDR1 and CDR2 from the germline V gene are DFQATT and SNEGSKA (reference sequence). J was trimmed by 0 bases and V by 4 bases; bases with no gene match: 4. CDR3 size: 15 residues. Here the CDR3 reads CSATWREGSYNEQFF. The CDR3 nucleotides are TGCAGTGCTACGTGGCGGGAGGGCTCCTACAATGAGCAGTTCTTC.

This clonotype occurred many times. The rearrangement links TRBV13 to TRBJ2-5; 7 bases are shared with TRBD1. Germline CDR1 reads PRHDT; CDR2 reads FYEKMQ (reference sequence). Trimming removed 3 bases from V and 4 bases from J; junction bases left unmatched: 8. CDR3 size: 15 residues. The CDR3 sequence is CASSLGDRAVETQYF. In DNA, the CDR3 is TGTGCCAGCAGCTTGGGAGACAGGGCGGTAGAGACCCAGTACTTC. The full variable domain, in which reference TRBV13 and TRBJ2-5 provide the parts outside the CDR3, is AAGVIQSPRHLIKEKRETATLKCYPIPRHDTVYWYQQGPGQDPQFLISFYEKMQSDKGSIPDRFSAQQFSDYHSELNMSSLELGDSALYFCASSLGDRAVETQYFGPGTRLLVL.

Only a few counts were recorded for this clonotype. The chain has TRBV20-1 and TRBJ2-5; tentatively, D is TRBD2 (6 bases). The length of the CDR3 is 14 residues. In germline, CDR1 is DFQATT, CDR2 SNEGSKA (reference sequence). Trimming pared 5 bases from V and 5 bases from J, leaving 18 bases between. In DNA, the CDR3 is TGCAGTGCTCGGGTTAGCGGAGCAGGGGAGACCCAGTACTTC. It encodes CSARVSGAGETQYF.

This clonotype has a count of ten or more. The rearrangement joins TRBV29-1 to TRBJ2-1, with a possible D match to TRBD2 (5 bases). Per the germline V gene, CDR1 is SQVTM and CDR2 is ANQGSEA. Trimming removed 5 bases at V and 7 bases at J, with 12 bases between. This CDR3 comprises 12 residues. Here the CDR3 reads CSVLKRENEQFF. The CDR3 DNA reads as TGCAGCGTTCTTAAGAGGGAAAATGAGCAGTTCTTC.

This sequence joins TRBV14 and TRBJ1-6; D not certain. The CDR3 spans 14 residues. The germline V gene has CDR1 SGHDN and CDR2 FVKESK. V lost 2 bases and J lost 4, with 6 bases in between. The CDR3 sequence: CASSQTVYNSPLHF. The CDR3 nucleotides are TGTGCCAGCAGCCAAACAGTATATAATTCACCCCTCCACTTT.

About this clonotype itself: Since a much larger clone is just one base distant, this may be a read error. The V gene is TRBV4-1, the J gene TRBJ2-1, with 10 nucleotides matching TRBD2. CDR1 is MGHRA, CDR2 YSYEKL, per germline. V lost 5 bases to trimming and J lost 7 bases; unmatched junction nucleotides: 14. CDR3 length: 17 residues. The CDR3: CASSSRGLAERGNEQFF. The DNA for the CDR3 is TGCGCCAGCAGCTCTCGAGGACTAGCGGAGCGAGGGAATGAGCAGTTCTTC.

This clonotype has just a few counts. This chain uses TRBV20-1 with TRBJ2-1; 13 bases map to TRBD2. Germline V gives CDR1 DFQATT, CDR2 SNEGSKA (reference sequence). The CDR3 is made up of 14 amino acids. The ends lost 6 bases at V and 10 bases at J; junction bases unmatched: 9. CDR3 in DNA: TGCAGTGCCATCTCGGGACTAGCGGGACTGGAGCAGTTCTTC. Translation gives CSAISGLAGLEQFF.

This clonotype turned up a few times. This sequence joins TRBV27 and TRBJ2-1; TRBD1 aligns across 8 bases. Looked up from germline, CDR1 is MNHEY and CDR2 is SMNVEV (reference sequence). V lost 2 bases to trimming and J lost 6 bases; unmatched junction nucleotides: 3. CDR3 length: 14 amino acids. CDR3 region: CASSLGTGGNEQFF. The CDR3 DNA reads TGTGCCAGCAGTTTAGGAACAGGGGGCAATGAGCAGTTCTTC.

J is TRBJ2-3 and V is TRBV24-1; tentatively, D is TRBD1 (6 bases). CDR1 KGHDR and CDR2 SFDVKD come from the germline V gene. V lost 5 bases and J 1 base, leaving 12 bases between the germline ends. This CDR3 spans 15 amino acids. The CDR3 sequence is CATSGSGEGTDTQYF. CDR3 DNA: TGTGCCACCAGTGGTTCAGGGGAAGGCACAGATACGCAGTATTTT.

Ten or more counts support this clonotype. The chain uses TRBV24-1 and TRBJ1-4; a possible D gene is TRBD1 (5 bases). The germline V gene has CDR1 KGHDR and CDR2 SFDVKD. The CDR3 length is 12 residues. The V end was cut by 7 bases, the J end by 8 bases, with 10 bases between. CDR3 DNA sequence: TGTGCCACCAGGGGGGTACCGGAAAAACTGTTTTTT. Protein product: CATRGVPEKLFF.

In this sample, this clonotype turned up many times. The V gene is TRBV7-9, the J gene TRBJ1-6; D not certain. V lost 4 bases to trimming and J lost 7 bases, with 17 bases between them. Germline V gene sequence: CDR1 SEHNR, CDR2 FQNEAQ (reference sequence). CDR3 length: 16 amino acids. This CDR3 reads CASSSPSDGRNSPLHF. The CDR3 region has the DNA TGTGCCAGCAGCTCACCCTCCGACGGACGGAATTCACCCCTCCACTTT.

This clonotype was observed many times. The rearrangement uses TRBV5-1 and TRBJ1-2; no clear D gene. This CDR3 spans 14 amino acids. The V gene lost 0 bases and the J gene lost 6 bases, with 12 bases spanning the gap. Germline V CDR1 and CDR2: SGHRS, YFSETQ. In nucleotides, the CDR3 is TGCGCCAGCAGCTTGGTGGGTAGGAGCGATGGCTACACCTTC. Protein product: CASSLVGRSDGYTF. Drawing the rest from reference TRBV5-1 and TRBJ1-2, the complete variable domain is KAGVTQTPRYLIKTRGQQVTLSCSPISGHRSVSWYQQTPGQGLQFLFEYFSETQRNKGNFPGRFSGRQFSNSRSEMNVSTLELGDSALYLCASSLVGRSDGYTFGSGTRLTVV.

This clonotype occurred many times. The gene calls are TRBV29-1 and TRBJ2-1; D is unclear. Per germline, CDR1 SQVTM and CDR2 ANQGSEA. Trimming took 3 bases from V and 7 from J, leaving 13 bases between them. This CDR3 comprises 13 residues. CDR3 DNA sequence: TGCAGCGTTGACTCGACCGCAGGAAATGAGCAGTTCTTC. Protein sequence: CSVDSTAGNEQFF.